This TCR beta chain was sequenced for a study of blood T cell repertoires in COVID-19. TCRdb's table, derived via immunoSEQ multiplex PCR, lists solely in-frame clones and lacks some. The data show about 230,000 clones, with 75% to 85% seen just once and around 1.5% held by the top ten. Per germline, CDR1 MNHNY and CDR2 SVGAGI (reference sequence). J gave up 1 base and V 5 bases, and 7 bases lay outside the gene matches. The CDR3 runs to 16 residues. V gene TRBV6-6 combines with J gene TRBJ1-5, with 8 positions matching TRBD1. The sequence was collected from a woman in her thirties or forties who had recovered from COVID-19. The sequenced sample was peripheral blood. The CDR3 DNA reads TGTGCCAGCAGTCGATACCAGGGGGCGAGCAATCAGCCCCAGCATTTT. Translating it yields CASSRYQGASNQPQHF.